These T cell receptor beta chains were read from a single sample in a study of spatial heterogeneity in lung cancer. A single record per CDR3 protein comes from TCRdb applying MiXCR to the 5' RACE reads. The data show under 150,000 distinct CDR3 sequences, less than 15% seen once. The specimen was PBMCs, collected at follow-up. Receptors originate from a male donor with early-stage non-small cell lung cancer. The CDR3 runs from the conserved cysteine through the conserved F or W. Each record gives: CDR3 protein, CDR3 DNA, D gene, V gene, clone size, J gene. The D gene is left open where the match is weak. Not all rows give a size; the values are once, few, many and, for expanded clones, a class.

CASSAEGGKNIQYF,TGTGCCAGCAGCGCCGAAGGCGGCAAAAACATTCAGTACTTC,-,TRBV9,-,TRBJ2-4
CASSLARKQGANTGELFF,TGTGCCAGCAGCTTAGCGCGTAAGCAGGGGGCTAACACCGGGGAGCTGTTTTTT,TRBD1,TRBV7-2,-,TRBJ2-2
CASRLRDTPSETQYF,TGTGCCAGCAGATTGCGGGACACCCCTTCGGAGACCCAGTACTTC,-,TRBV11-1,few,TRBJ2-5
CASSDPGQEYEQYF,TGTGCCAGCAGCGATCCGGGACAGGAGTACGAGCAGTACTTC,-,TRBV21-1,-,TRBJ2-7
CASSPATNYGYTF,TGTGCCAGCAGCCCCGCCACTAACTATGGCTACACCTTC,-,TRBV6-6,many,TRBJ1-2
CASSPNTEAFF,TGTGCCAGCAGCCCGAACACTGAAGCTTTCTTT,-,TRBV12-3/TRBV12-4,many,TRBJ1-1
CSARESTGDHSPLHF,TGCAGTGCTAGAGAGAGCACCGGGGATCATTCACCCCTCCACTTT,-,TRBV20-1,-,TRBJ1-6
CASSLSAAGRRNEQYF,TGTGCCAGCAGTTTATCGGCGGCCGGCAGGCGGAACGAGCAGTACTTC,-,TRBV27,-,TRBJ2-7
CASHSGGGKTQYF,TGTGCCAGTCACTCAGGGGGCGGGAAGACCCAGTACTTC,TRBD1,TRBV6-6,once,TRBJ2-5
CASRVWDRGEAFF,TGTGCCAGTCGTGTCTGGGACAGGGGTGAAGCTTTCTTT,TRBD1,TRBV25-1,few,TRBJ1-1
CVSSLGREYGYTF,TGTGTCAGCAGCTTAGGGAGGGAGTATGGCTACACCTTC,-,TRBV11-2,few,TRBJ1-2
CASSSPGIEQYF,TGTGCCAGCAGTTCCCCTGGAATCGAGCAGTACTTC,-,TRBV12-3/TRBV12-4,-,TRBJ2-7
CASRAGGDVYGYTF,TGTGCCAGCAGGGCAGGGGGCGACGTCTATGGCTACACCTTC,TRBD1,TRBV6-5,many,TRBJ1-2
CASSYGNEQFF,TGTGCCAGCAGTTATGGGAATGAGCAGTTCTTC,-,TRBV6-2/TRBV6-3,many,TRBJ2-1
CASSLRGSNSPLHF,TGTGCCAGCAGTTTGAGGGGATCTAATTCACCCCTCCACTTT,-,TRBV12-3/TRBV12-4,many,TRBJ1-6
CSVSRTASYEQYF,TGCAGCGTTTCTAGGACGGCCTCCTACGAGCAGTACTTC,-,TRBV29-1,-,TRBJ2-7
CASSWTGVEAFF,TGTGCCAGCAGCTGGACAGGGGTCGAAGCTTTCTTT,TRBD1,TRBV28,-,TRBJ1-1
CAWTGRQGGYNEQFF,TGTGCCTGGACTGGGCGCCAGGGAGGCTACAATGAGCAGTTCTTC,-,TRBV30,few,TRBJ2-1
CASSRGDSGSYSNQPQHF,TGTGCCAGCAGCCGAGGCGACTCGGGAAGCTATAGCAATCAGCCCCAGCATTTT,-,TRBV11-2,-,TRBJ1-5
CASRLRATRQETQYF,TGTGCCAGCAGGTTGCGGGCCACTCGGCAAGAGACCCAGTACTTC,-,TRBV28,many,TRBJ2-5
CASSLSAGTRPSRQYF,TGTGCCAGCAGTTTATCCGCCGGGACACGGCCAAGCAGGCAGTATTTT,-,TRBV28,-,TRBJ2-3
CASSATGTLKNIQYF,TGTGCCAGCAGCGCAACAGGGACCCTCAAAAACATTCAGTACTTC,-,TRBV7-2,-,TRBJ2-4
CATSLDQNTIYF,TGTGCCACCAGCCTGGACCAAAACACCATATATTTT,-,TRBV15,-,TRBJ1-3
CASSTNGGELYGYTF,TGTGCCAGCAGTACCAATGGGGGCGAGTTGTATGGCTACACCTTC,-,TRBV27,few,TRBJ1-2
CVVPGQGTDTQYF,TGTGTCGTACCGGGACAGGGCACAGATACGCAGTATTTT,TRBD1,TRBV19,few,TRBJ2-3
CASSSSPGTEAFF,TGTGCCAGCAGCTCTAGTCCGGGCACTGAAGCTTTCTTT,-,TRBV9,few,TRBJ1-1
CASSRTSGHITDTQYF,TGTGCCAGCAGCCGGACTAGCGGACATATCACAGATACGCAGTATTTT,TRBD2,TRBV14,-,TRBJ2-3
CASSVATQSPLHF,TGTGCCAGCTCAGTGGCCACCCAATCACCCCTCCACTTT,-,TRBV18,many,TRBJ1-6
CASSTRGYRADNEQFF,TGTGCCAGCAGCACGAGGGGTTACAGGGCCGACAATGAGCAGTTCTTC,-,TRBV7-9,many,TRBJ2-1
CASSPGLAGKQETQYF,TGTGCTAGCAGCCCCGGACTAGCGGGGAAACAAGAGACCCAGTACTTC,TRBD2,TRBV7-7,many,TRBJ2-5
CASLKAGPYNEQFF,TGTGCCAGCCTAAAGGCAGGGCCCTACAATGAGCAGTTCTTC,-,TRBV6-2/TRBV6-3,many,TRBJ2-1
CASSTNQPQHF,TGTGCCAGCAGCACAAATCAGCCCCAGCATTTT,-,TRBV28,many,TRBJ1-5
CSVERDYQIRAQYF,TGCAGCGTTGAAAGGGACTATCAAATTAGGGCCCAGTACTTC,TRBD2,TRBV29-1,many,TRBJ2-5
CSASWMNTEAFF,TGCAGTGCTAGCTGGATGAACACTGAAGCTTTCTTT,-,TRBV20-1,many,TRBJ1-1
CASSPGDETQYF,TGTGCCAGCAGCCCTGGGGACGAGACCCAGTACTTC,-,TRBV7-9,-,TRBJ2-5
CSATEGSLQETQYF,TGCAGTGCTACGGAGGGATCACTCCAAGAGACCCAGTACTTC,-,TRBV20-1,-,TRBJ2-5
CSVEPQPQHF,TGCAGCGTTGAACCTCAGCCCCAGCATTTT,-,TRBV29-1,few,TRBJ1-5
CASRGQGAFYGYTF,TGTGCCAGCAGAGGACAGGGGGCTTTCTATGGCTACACCTTC,TRBD1,TRBV6-1,few,TRBJ1-2
CASRQGTRDEQFF,TGTGCCAGCAGACAGGGAACTCGCGATGAGCAGTTCTTC,-,TRBV7-9,many,TRBJ2-1
CASSPVGGGELFF,TGTGCCAGCAGCCCCGTGGGTGGTGGGGAGCTGTTTTTT,-,TRBV6-2/TRBV6-3,many,TRBJ2-2
CASSPDSQYGYTF,TGTGCCAGCTCACCGGACAGCCAGTATGGCTACACCTTC,-,TRBV18,-,TRBJ1-2
CASSQDRGRTDTQYF,TGCGCCAGCAGCCAAGACAGGGGGCGCACAGATACGCAGTATTTT,TRBD1,TRBV4-1,many,TRBJ2-3
CASSLGTDRGLPLHF,TGTGCCAGCAGCTTAGGGACGGACAGGGGGCTTCCCCTCCACTTT,TRBD1,TRBV7-8,many,TRBJ1-6
CASSETRQGGTGELFF,TGTGCCAGCAGTGAAACCCGACAGGGAGGAACCGGGGAGCTGTTTTTT,-,TRBV2,few,TRBJ2-2
CASSFIGESYLNYQPQHF,TGTGCCAGCAGCTTTATCGGGGAGAGCTATCTTAACTATCAGCCCCAGCATTTT,-,TRBV7-9,few,TRBJ1-5
CSAMTGVGYTF,TGCAGTGCCATGACAGGGGTTGGCTACACCTTC,TRBD1,TRBV20-1,-,TRBJ1-2
CSVQGQAGDNYGYTF,TGCAGCGTTCAGGGACAGGCTGGAGACAACTATGGCTACACCTTC,TRBD1,TRBV29-1,many,TRBJ1-2
CASSTTGRYGYTF,TGCGCCAGCAGCACCACAGGGCGCTATGGCTACACCTTC,-,TRBV5-1,many,TRBJ1-2
CASSLLSTGELFF,TGTGCCAGCAGCTTATTGAGCACCGGGGAGCTGTTTTTT,-,TRBV7-3,-,TRBJ2-2
CSARGGSVPVQYF,TGCAGTGCTAGAGGTGGCTCCGTCCCGGTGCAGTACTTC,-,TRBV20-1,many,TRBJ2-7
CASSSGQLVKAFF,TGTGCCAGCAGCTCCGGACAGCTAGTAAAAGCTTTCTTT,-,TRBV5-5,many,TRBJ1-1
CASSLGGAQETQYF,TGCGCCAGCAGCTTAGGCGGGGCCCAAGAGACCCAGTACTTC,-,TRBV5-1,few,TRBJ2-5
CACSPVETSGGAEDTQYF,TGTGCCTGCTCACCAGTCGAGACTAGCGGGGGGGCGGAAGATACGCAGTATTTT,TRBD2,TRBV18,-,TRBJ2-3
CASSSVTSGGYEQYF,TGTGCCAGCAGTTCCGTCACTAGCGGGGGCTACGAGCAGTACTTC,TRBD2,TRBV28,-,TRBJ2-7
CASSSGLAGGLSGANVLTF,TGTGCCAGCAGTTCGGGACTAGCGGGGGGCCTCTCTGGGGCCAACGTCCTGACTTTC,TRBD2,TRBV12-3/TRBV12-4,-,TRBJ2-6